Below, 14 T cell receptor beta chains from the same sample are listed, as sequenced in a study of cytomegalovirus exposure and HLA in healthy donors. The PCR used 60 Vbeta and 13 Jbeta primers. Measured with immunoSEQ multiplex PCR; TCRdb has only the in-frame clones, and not every one. The top ten hold less than 3.5% of the sample, which has a few hundred thousand clones, over 65% seen once. The sample comprised PBMCs. All receptors come from a woman in her thirties in good health and CMV-seronegative.

V and J are TRBV11-2 and TRBJ2-7, with TRBD1 identical over 7 bases. CDR3 length equals 16 residues. Germline-derived CDR1 and CDR2 are SGHAT and FQNNGV. After removal of 5 bases from V and 2 bases from J, the junction contained 12 bases not matched to a gene. Here the CDR3 DNA reads TGTGCCAGCAGCCTCGGACAGGCCTTCCTTCCCTACGAGCAGTACTTC. It codes for CASSLGQAFLPYEQYF. Full variable domain (remainder filled in from reference TRBV11-2 and TRBJ2-7): EAGVAQSPRYKIIEKRQSVAFWCNPISGHATLYWYQQILGQGPKLLIQFQNNGVVDDSQLPKDRFSAERLKGVDSTLKIQPAKLEDSAVYLCASSLGQAFLPYEQYFGPGTRLTVT.

The J gene is TRBJ2-1, the V gene TRBV6-1; D possibly corresponds to TRBD1 (5 bases). The germline CDR1 and CDR2 sequences are MNHNS and SASEGT. The V and J ends lost 2 bases and 5 bases respectively, with 13 bases between them. CDR3 length: 15 residues. CDR3 loop: CASSEFQGTNNEQFF. CDR3 bases: TGTGCCAGCAGTGAATTCCAGGGCACAAACAATGAGCAGTTCTTC.

This clone appeared a few times. The chain uses TRBV28 and TRBJ2-7; D is possibly TRBD1 (6 bases). The germline V gene encodes CDR1 MDHEN and CDR2 SYDVKM. The V gene lost 2 bases and the J gene lost 3 bases, with 17 bases spanning the gap. The CDR3 covers 16 residues. The CDR3 is CASSLISAGVYYEQYF. Here the CDR3 DNA reads TGTGCCAGCAGTTTAATATCGGCAGGGGTCTACTACGAGCAGTACTTC.

This chain connects TRBV15 to TRBJ2-7; no clear D gene. Trimming shortened V by 0 bases and J by 3 bases, and 9 bases separated the two germline ends. The germline CDR1 and CDR2 sequences are LNHNV and YYDKDF (reference sequence). The length of the CDR3 is 14 residues. The CDR3 sequence: CATSRDRQFYEQYF. In DNA, the CDR3 is TGTGCCACCAGCAGAGATCGCCAGTTCTACGAGCAGTACTTC. Using reference TRBV15 and TRBJ2-7 for the parts outside the CDR3, the full variable domain is DAMVIQNPRYQVTQFGKPVTLSCSQTLNHNVMYWYQQKSSQAPKLLFHYYDKDFNNEADTPDNFQSRRPNTSFCFLDIRSPGLGDTAMYLCATSRDRQFYEQYFGPGTRLTVT.

This chain connects TRBV28 to TRBJ2-7; possibly TRBD2 for D (6 bases). The V end lost 3 bases, the J end lost 2 bases, and 23 bases lay between the germline ends. CDR1 and CDR2 from the germline V gene are MDHEN and SYDVKM. This CDR3 is 18 amino acids long. In DNA, the CDR3 is TGTGCCAGCAGTTTTTCCCCGAGGGGAGTGGGGACTCCCTACGAGCAGTACTTC. This codes for CASSFSPRGVGTPYEQYF.

V usage is TRBV27 and J usage is TRBJ1-1, with 9 bases aligning to TRBD1. CDR3 size: 14 residues. Germline assignment: CDR1 MNHEY and CDR2 SMNVEV (reference sequence). Trimming at V came to 4 bases and at J to 5 bases, leaving 5 bases not matched to a gene. The CDR3 DNA reads TGTGCCAGCAGTTCAGTCGGGACAGGGACTGAAGCTTTCTTT. Residues: CASSSVGTGTEAFF.

V is TRBV5-1 and J is TRBJ2-3, with 7 positions matching TRBD1. This CDR3 spans 14 amino acids. Germline CDR1 and CDR2: SGHRS and YFSETQ. V lost 3 bases to trimming and J lost 6 bases; unmatched junction nucleotides: 7. CDR3 region: CASSSGTAEDTQYF. DNA for the CDR3: TGCGCCAGCAGCTCCGGGACAGCCGAGGATACGCAGTATTTT.

The V call is TRBV5-1, the J call TRBJ2-3, with 12 bases that match TRBD2. The CDR3 is made up of 14 amino acids. The junction had 6 bases not matched to a gene; V was cut back by 8 bases and J by 5 bases. Germline CDR1 reads SGHRS; CDR2 reads YFSETQ. The CDR3 protein is CASSTSGGKDTQYF. In DNA, the CDR3 is TGCGCCAGTTCCACTAGCGGGGGGAAAGATACGCAGTATTTT.

This chain joins TRBV7-9 and TRBJ2-2; 8 positions agree with TRBD2. This CDR3 has 17 amino acids. The V gene end was trimmed by 4 bases and the J gene end by 4 bases; junction bases not matched to a gene: 11. CDR1 is SEHNR and CDR2 is FQNEAQ in the germline V gene (reference sequence). CDR3 bases: TGTGCCAGCAGCTCCCGGTTGGCGGGGGGATTCACCGGGGAGCTGTTTTTT. Its protein is CASSSRLAGGFTGELFF.

The chain carries TRBV18 and TRBJ2-5, with TRBD1 matching 10 bases. The CDR3 contains 15 residues. With 3 bases clipped from V and 7 bases from J, the junction kept 8 bases outside the gene matches. In germline, CDR1 is KGHSH, CDR2 LQKENI. In DNA form, the CDR3 reads TGTGCCAGCTCACCCCCGACAGGGGGCATCGGGACCCAGTACTTC. It encodes CASSPPTGGIGTQYF.

V is TRBV27 and J is TRBJ2-3; perhaps TRBD2 as D (6 bases). The CDR3 is 15 residues long. V was shortened by 4 bases and J by 0 bases, with 11 bases between the two germline ends. Germline assignment: CDR1 MNHEY and CDR2 SMNVEV (reference sequence). As DNA, the CDR3 is TGTGCCAGCAGTTCGCGGGGTAGGAGCACAGATACGCAGTATTTT. This encodes CASSSRGRSTDTQYF.

The genes are TRBV7-9 and TRBJ2-7; maybe TRBD2 (5 bases). This CDR3 is built from 13 residues. The germline V gene has CDR1 SEHNR and CDR2 FQNEAQ (reference sequence). V lost 0 bases and J lost 6, with 9 bases in between. This CDR3 reads CASSLAQRGEQYF. Written as DNA, the CDR3 is TGTGCCAGCAGCTTAGCGCAACGGGGCGAGCAGTACTTC.

The rearrangement links TRBV6-5 to TRBJ1-2, with 9 nucleotides matching TRBD1. The CDR3 spans 15 residues. Germline CDR1 MNHEY, CDR2 SVGAGI. Germline trimming cut 2 bases from V and 5 bases from J; bases unmatched to any gene: 6. The CDR3 region has the DNA TGTGCCAGCAGTTACGGGACAGGGCTTGGATATGGCTACACCTTC. Protein sequence: CASSYGTGLGYGYTF.

This clone has just a few counts. V and J are TRBV28 and TRBJ2-4; 11 bases are a match to TRBD2. This CDR3 has 16 residues. Germline V lookup: CDR1 MDHEN, CDR2 SYDVKM. Trimming at V came to 5 bases and at J to 8 bases, leaving 11 bases not matched to a gene. As DNA, the CDR3 is TGTGCCAGCAGTCCGCTGGGGACTAGCGGAGGGGACATTCAGTACTTC. Its translation: CASSPLGTSGGDIQYF.